Listed here are 13 T cell receptor beta chains from one sample, sequenced in a study of blood T cell repertoires in COVID-19. Assay: immunoSEQ multiplex PCR; the TCRdb copy retains only in-frame clones and omits some. The table includes fewer than 350,000 clones, approximately 85% detected once. The sample taken for sequencing was PBMCs or T cells enriched from blood (not recorded which). These receptors came from a man aged 30 to 39 who had recovered from COVID-19.

V gene TRBV29-1 combines with J gene TRBJ1-4, with no clear D. Germline values: CDR1 SQVTM, CDR2 ANQGSEA. CDR3 length equals 12 residues. V was shortened by 7 bases and J by 4 bases, with 10 bases between the two germline ends. This CDR3 reads CSGSGGNEKLFF. DNA of the CDR3: TGCAGCGGGTCCGGAGGTAATGAAAAACTGTTTTTT.

This clone was counted a single time. The V call is TRBV7-9, the J call TRBJ2-7; 9 nucleotides line up with TRBD1. Germline V CDR1 and CDR2: SEHNR, FQNEAQ (reference sequence). The V segment lost 1 base and the J segment 6 bases; nucleotides outside the gene matches: 10. The CDR3 covers 16 residues. CDR3 DNA sequence: TGTGCCAGCAGCTTAGAGGGTAGGGACAGGGTTTTCGAGCAGTACTTC. It translates to CASSLEGRDRVFEQYF.

The chain couples TRBV2 to TRBJ2-3; 10 nucleotides agree with TRBD1. The CDR3 runs 16 residues. Germline lookup yields CDR1 SNHLY and CDR2 FYNNEI. V was clipped by 7 bases and J by 2 bases; unmatched bases: 9. CDR3 DNA sequence: TGTGCCAGCAAACCGGGGACAGGGGAGCTCACAGATACGCAGTATTTT. Its protein product is CASKPGTGELTDTQYF.

The chain employs TRBV24-1 and TRBJ2-1, with TRBD1 matching 9 bases. With V trimmed by 4 bases and J by 9 bases, 12 bases remained unmatched. Germline V gene sequence: CDR1 KGHDR, CDR2 SFDVKD. The length of the CDR3 is 16 residues. Here the CDR3 DNA reads TGTGCCACCAGTGAGCATGGGACAGGGTTCAACTCTGAGCAGTTCTTC. Translated: CATSEHGTGFNSEQFF.

Only a few counts were recorded for this clone. Here the CDR3 reads CASSRRDRTTEAFF. The CDR3 DNA is TGTGCCAGCAGTCGCCGGGACAGGACCACTGAAGCTTTCTTT. This chain joins TRBV6-5 and TRBJ1-1, with 8 bases that match TRBD1. This CDR3 is built from 14 residues. Germline CDR1 MNHEY, CDR2 SVGAGI. Trimming cost V 5 bases and J 4 bases; bases outside gene matches: 6.

CDR3 nucleotide sequence: TGTGCCAGCAGTGAAGAGTCAGGGGCTTATAATTCACCCCTCCACTTT. The encoded protein is CASSEESGAYNSPLHF. The V call is TRBV2, the J call TRBJ1-6; maybe TRBD1 (6 bases). Germline V gene data show CDR1 as SNHLY and CDR2 as FYNNEI. V gave up 1 base and J gave up 4 bases, with 11 bases separating them. The CDR3 is made up of 16 amino acids.

The chain couples TRBV2 to TRBJ1-2; no firm D call. V shed 3 bases and J shed 8 bases, with 22 bases lying between them. Germline V gene sequence: CDR1 SNHLY, CDR2 FYNNEI. This CDR3 comprises 16 residues. Written as DNA, the CDR3 is TGTGCCAGCAGTGATGCATCCCTAGGAGACCTCTACGGCTACACCTTC. It codes for CASSDASLGDLYGYTF.

The chain links TRBV5-1 to TRBJ2-2; 9 bases map to TRBD1. Trimming at V came to 5 bases and at J to 6 bases, leaving 5 bases not matched to a gene. In germline, CDR1 is SGHRS, CDR2 YFSETQ. The CDR3 is 14 residues long. CDR3 sequence reads: CASRGQGRAGELFF. The CDR3, as DNA: TGCGCCAGCAGGGGACAGGGACGCGCCGGGGAGCTGTTTTTT.

J is TRBJ1-2 and V is TRBV12-5; perhaps TRBD1 as D (5 bases). From germline, CDR1 is LGHNT and CDR2 FRNRAP. The CDR3 is made up of 17 amino acids. V was cut by 0 bases and J by 8 bases, with 22 bases left in between. This CDR3 reads CASGLVLWGDRRGGYTF. The CDR3 DNA follows: TGTGCTAGTGGTTTGGTACTTTGGGGAGATCGCCGGGGGGGCTACACCTTC. Combining the CDR3 with reference TRBV12-5 and TRBJ1-2 gives the whole variable domain DARVTQTPRHKVTEMGQEVTMRCQPILGHNTVFWYRQTMMQGLELLAYFRNRAPLDDSGMPKDRFSAEMPDATLATLKIQPSEPRDSAVYFCASGLVLWGDRRGGYTFGSGTRLTVV.

The CDR3 is CASRVVVVGNQPQHF. The DNA of the CDR3 is TGTGCCAGCAGGGTAGTCGTTGTGGGCAATCAGCCCCAGCATTTT. The rearrangement joins TRBV6-5 to TRBJ1-5; D uncertain. V lost 6 bases and J 2 bases, leaving 14 bases between the germline ends. Looked up from germline, CDR1 is MNHEY and CDR2 is SVGAGI. The CDR3 loop spans 15 amino acids.

This chain connects TRBV6-5 to TRBJ2-7, with D maybe TRBD2 (6 bases). The germline gives CDR1 MNHEY, CDR2 SVGAGI. The CDR3 covers 13 residues. The CDR3 sequence: CVSGLGYNYEQYF. CDR3 DNA sequence: TGTGTTAGCGGACTGGGGTACAACTACGAGCAGTACTTC.

This clone was recorded once. The chain combines TRBV7-2 with TRBJ2-1; perhaps TRBD1 as D (5 bases). Germline V gene lookup returns CDR1 SGHTA and CDR2 FQGNSA. CDR3 size: 13 residues. Trimming took 5 bases from V and 8 from J, leaving 13 bases between them. The CDR3 protein is CASSPSDTYEQFF. The CDR3 nucleotides are TGTGCCAGCAGCCCATCGGACACATATGAGCAGTTCTTC.

V gene TRBV6-5 combines with J gene TRBJ1-2; weak D call: TRBD1 (5 bases). This CDR3 contains 14 residues. Between the trimmed V and J ends, which lost 5 bases and 3 bases, there was a span of 13 bases. CDR1 is MNHEY and CDR2 is SVGAGI in the germline V gene. The CDR3 here is CASSPWDSDYGYTF. CDR3 in DNA: TGTGCCAGCAGTCCTTGGGACTCCGACTATGGCTACACCTTC.